What follows describes a single T cell receptor (beta chain). The CDR3 covers 17 residues. The junction had 9 bases not matched to a gene; V was cut back by 3 bases and J by 3 bases. In germline, CDR1 is KGHDR, CDR2 SFDVKD. Authors' data handling: Amplified reference gene primers provided the basis for estimating nucleated cell counts. Profiling relied on immunoSEQ multiplex PCR, and the TCRdb table lists in-frame clones only, not all of them. V, J and clone size reflect that table, while D and trimming were determined from the DNA. The sample holds roughly 240,000 clones, around 82% seen once. This entry belongs to a study of blood T cell repertoires in COVID-19.

The clonotype originates from a woman aged 70-85 years with acute or convalescent COVID-19. The chain combines TRBV24-1 with TRBJ2-1; 8 nucleotides agree with TRBD2. The specimen sequenced was peripheral blood. CDR3 amino acids: CATSDIPGGGYYNEQFF. The CDR3, as DNA: TGTGCCACCAGTGATATACCCGGCGGGGGGTACTACAATGAGCAGTTCTTC.